This T cell receptor (beta chain) was identified in a study of CD8+ T cells in alopecia areata. Looked up from germline, CDR1 is SGDLS and CDR2 is YYNGEE. The CDR3 contains 15 residues. Trimming left V 0 bases short and J 3 bases short, with 13 bases between. TCR sequencing used cDNA made by reverse transcription of extracted RNA. Measured with immunoSEQ multiplex PCR; TCRdb has only the in-frame clones, and not every one. The table shows 110,000 or so clones, with approximately 59% occurring only once. The V gene is TRBV9, the J gene TRBJ2-7; D is possibly TRBD1 (7 bases). This receptor was identified in a human donor in good health. Sequences were obtained from CD8+ T cells sorted from blood. The CDR3 loop reads CASSVAGQGGYEQYF. Written as DNA, the CDR3 is TGTGCCAGCAGCGTAGCGGGCCAGGGGGGCTACGAGCAGTACTTC.